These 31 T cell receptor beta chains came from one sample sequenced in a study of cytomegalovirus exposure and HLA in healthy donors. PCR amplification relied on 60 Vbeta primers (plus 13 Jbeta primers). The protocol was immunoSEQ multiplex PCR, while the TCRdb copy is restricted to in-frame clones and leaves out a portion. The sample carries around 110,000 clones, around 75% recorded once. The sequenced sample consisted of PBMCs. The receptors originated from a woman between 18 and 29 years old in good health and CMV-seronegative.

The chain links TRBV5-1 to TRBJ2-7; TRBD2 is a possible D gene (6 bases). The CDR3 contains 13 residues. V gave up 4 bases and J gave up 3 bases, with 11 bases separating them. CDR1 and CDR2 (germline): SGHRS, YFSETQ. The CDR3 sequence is CASSRGGLYEQYF. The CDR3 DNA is TGCGCCAGCAGCCGGGGAGGCCTCTACGAGCAGTACTTC.

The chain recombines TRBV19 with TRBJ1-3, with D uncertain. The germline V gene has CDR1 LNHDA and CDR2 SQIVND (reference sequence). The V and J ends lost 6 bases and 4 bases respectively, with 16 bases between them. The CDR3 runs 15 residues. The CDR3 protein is CASSDTTHTGNTIYF. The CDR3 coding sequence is TGTGCCAGTAGCGACACCACGCATACCGGAAACACCATATATTTT.

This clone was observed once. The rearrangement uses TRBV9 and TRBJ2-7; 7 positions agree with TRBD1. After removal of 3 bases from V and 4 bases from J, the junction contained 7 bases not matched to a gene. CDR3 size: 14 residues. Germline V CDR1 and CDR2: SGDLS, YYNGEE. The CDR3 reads CASSARDSEYEQYF. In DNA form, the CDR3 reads TGTGCCAGCAGCGCTCGGGACAGCGAGTACGAGCAGTACTTC.

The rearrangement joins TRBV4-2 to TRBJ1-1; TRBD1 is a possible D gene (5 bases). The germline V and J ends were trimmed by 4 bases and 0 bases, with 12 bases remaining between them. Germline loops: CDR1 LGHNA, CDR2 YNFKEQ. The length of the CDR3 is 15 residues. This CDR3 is CASSPGGVMNTEAFF. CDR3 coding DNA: TGTGCCAGCAGCCCGGGGGGTGTGATGAACACTGAAGCTTTCTTT.

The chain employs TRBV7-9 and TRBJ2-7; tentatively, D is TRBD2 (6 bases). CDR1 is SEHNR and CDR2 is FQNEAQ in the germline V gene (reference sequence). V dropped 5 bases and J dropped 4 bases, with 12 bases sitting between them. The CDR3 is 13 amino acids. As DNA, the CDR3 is TGTGCCAGCAGCCCAGGGACTTTTTACGAGCAGTACTTC. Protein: CASSPGTFYEQYF.

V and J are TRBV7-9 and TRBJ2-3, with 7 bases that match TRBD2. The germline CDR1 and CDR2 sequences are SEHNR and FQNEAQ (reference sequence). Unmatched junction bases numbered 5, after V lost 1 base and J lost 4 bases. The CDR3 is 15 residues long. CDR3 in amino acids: CASSLGGGRADTQYF. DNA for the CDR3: TGTGCCAGCAGCTTAGGGGGGGGAAGGGCAGATACGCAGTATTTT. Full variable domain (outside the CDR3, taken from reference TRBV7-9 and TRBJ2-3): DTGVSQNPRHKITKRGQNVTFRCDPISEHNRLYWYRQTLGQGPEFLTYFQNEAQLEKSRLLSDRFSAERPKGSFSTLEIQRTEQGDSAMYLCASSLGGGRADTQYFGPGTRLTVL.

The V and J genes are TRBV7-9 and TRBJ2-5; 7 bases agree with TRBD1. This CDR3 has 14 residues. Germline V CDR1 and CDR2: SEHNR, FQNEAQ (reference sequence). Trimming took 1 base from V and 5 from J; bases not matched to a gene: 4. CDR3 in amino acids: CASSLEGAYETQYF. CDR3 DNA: TGTGCCAGCAGCTTAGAGGGGGCCTATGAGACCCAGTACTTC.

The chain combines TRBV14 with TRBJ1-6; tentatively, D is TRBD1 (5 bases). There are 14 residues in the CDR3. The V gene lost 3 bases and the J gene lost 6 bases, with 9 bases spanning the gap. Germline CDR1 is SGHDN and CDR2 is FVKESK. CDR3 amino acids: CASSHMTVNSPLHF. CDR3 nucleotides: TGTGCCAGCAGCCACATGACAGTTAATTCACCCCTCCACTTT. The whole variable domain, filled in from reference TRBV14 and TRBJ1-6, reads EAGVTQFPSHSVIEKGQTVTLRCDPISGHDNLYWYRRVMGKEIKFLLHFVKESKQDESGMPNNRFLAERTGGTYSTLKVQPAELEDSGVYFCASSHMTVNSPLHFGNGTRLTVT.

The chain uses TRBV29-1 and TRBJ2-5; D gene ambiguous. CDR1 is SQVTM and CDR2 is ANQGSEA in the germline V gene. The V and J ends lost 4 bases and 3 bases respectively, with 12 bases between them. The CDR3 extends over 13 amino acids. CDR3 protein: CSVARLLEETQYF. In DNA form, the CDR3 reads TGCAGCGTTGCCCGACTGCTAGAAGAGACCCAGTACTTC.

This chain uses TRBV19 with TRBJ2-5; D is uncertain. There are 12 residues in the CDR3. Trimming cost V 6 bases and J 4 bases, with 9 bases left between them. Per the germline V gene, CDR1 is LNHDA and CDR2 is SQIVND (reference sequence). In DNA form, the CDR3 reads TGTGCCAGTAGCAAGCCAGGAGAGACCCAGTACTTC. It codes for CASSKPGETQYF.

DNA for the CDR3: TGCGCCAGCAGCTCCCGACAGACTCCGAATTCACCCCTCCACTTT. This translates into CASSSRQTPNSPLHF. The chain uses TRBV5-1 and TRBJ1-6, with TRBD1 as a possible D gene (5 bases). Germline V lookup: CDR1 SGHRS, CDR2 YFSETQ. The CDR3 loop spans 15 amino acids. V gave up 3 bases and J gave up 7 bases, with 14 bases separating them.

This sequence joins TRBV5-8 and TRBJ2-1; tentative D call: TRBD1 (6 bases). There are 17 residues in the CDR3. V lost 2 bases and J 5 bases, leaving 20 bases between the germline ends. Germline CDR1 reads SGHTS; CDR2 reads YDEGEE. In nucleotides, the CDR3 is TGTGCCAGCAGCTTCTTTTGGGGGCGGTTTTCAAACAATGAGCAGTTCTTC. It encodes CASSFFWGRFSNNEQFF.

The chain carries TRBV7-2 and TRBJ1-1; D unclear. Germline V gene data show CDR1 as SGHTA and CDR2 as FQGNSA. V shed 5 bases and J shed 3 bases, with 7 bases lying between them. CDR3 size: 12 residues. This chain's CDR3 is CASSPQYTEAFF. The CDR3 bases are TGTGCCAGCAGCCCCCAATACACTGAAGCTTTCTTT.

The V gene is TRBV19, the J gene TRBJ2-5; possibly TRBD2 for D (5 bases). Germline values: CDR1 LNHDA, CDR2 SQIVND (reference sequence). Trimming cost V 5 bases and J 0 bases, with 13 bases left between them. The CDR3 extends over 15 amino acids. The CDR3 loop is CASSAGLGYQETQYF. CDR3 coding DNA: TGTGCCAGTAGTGCTGGACTCGGGTACCAAGAGACCCAGTACTTC.

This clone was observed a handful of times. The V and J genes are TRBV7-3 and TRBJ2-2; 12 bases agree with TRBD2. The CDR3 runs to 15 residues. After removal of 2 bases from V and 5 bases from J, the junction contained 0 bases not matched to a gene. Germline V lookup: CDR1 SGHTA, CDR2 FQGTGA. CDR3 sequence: CASSLGTSGTGELFF. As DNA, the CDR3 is TGTGCCAGCAGCTTAGGGACTAGCGGGACCGGGGAGCTGTTTTTT.

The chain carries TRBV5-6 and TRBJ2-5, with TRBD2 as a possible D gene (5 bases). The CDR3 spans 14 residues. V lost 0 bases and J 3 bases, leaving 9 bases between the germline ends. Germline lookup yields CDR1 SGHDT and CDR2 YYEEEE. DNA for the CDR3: TGTGCCAGCAGCTTGGAACGAGCGGAAGAGACCCAGTACTTC. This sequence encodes CASSLERAEETQYF.

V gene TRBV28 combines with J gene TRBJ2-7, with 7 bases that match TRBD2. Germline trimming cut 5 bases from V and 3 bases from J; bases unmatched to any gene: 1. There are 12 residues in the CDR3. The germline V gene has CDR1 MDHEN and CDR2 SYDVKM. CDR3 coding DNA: TGTGCCAGCAGTGGGGGGGTCTACGAGCAGTACTTC. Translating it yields CASSGGVYEQYF. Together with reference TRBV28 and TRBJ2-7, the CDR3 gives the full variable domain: DVKVTQSSRYLVKRTGEKVFLECVQDMDHENMFWYRQDPGLGLRLIYFSYDVKMKEKGDIPEGYSVSREKKERFSLILESASTNQTSMYLCASSGGVYEQYFGPGTRLTVT.

The CDR3 region has the DNA TGTGCCAGCAGTGCGGGGACTAGCTTTGGTACGCAGTATTTT. Its translation is CASSAGTSFGTQYF. The chain combines TRBV2 with TRBJ2-3; 9 bases align to TRBD2. V dropped 4 bases and J dropped 8; count of bases not matched to a gene: 7. Germline V gene lookup returns CDR1 SNHLY and CDR2 FYNNEI. CDR3 size: 14 residues.

CDR3 bases: TGTGCCAGTGCTCCTATAGCGGGGAAAGAGACCCAGTACTTC. Translated, it gives CASAPIAGKETQYF. The V and J genes are TRBV2 and TRBJ2-5; 8 bases are a match to TRBD2. Germline CDR1 SNHLY, CDR2 FYNNEI. This CDR3 spans 14 amino acids. The V gene end was trimmed by 9 bases and the J gene end by 3 bases; junction bases not matched to a gene: 9.

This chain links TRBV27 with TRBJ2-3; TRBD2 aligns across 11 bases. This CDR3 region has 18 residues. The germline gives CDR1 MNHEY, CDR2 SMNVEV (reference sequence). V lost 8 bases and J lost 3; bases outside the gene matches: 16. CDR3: CASEALAGGRDGTDTQYF. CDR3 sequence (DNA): TGTGCCAGCGAGGCTCTAGCGGGGGGACGTGATGGAACAGATACGCAGTATTTT.

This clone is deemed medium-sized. CDR3 nucleotide sequence: TGTGCCAGCAGTTATTCCGGAGGTGAAGGGTACAATGAGCAGTTCTTC. This codes for CASSYSGGEGYNEQFF. This rearrangement joins TRBV6-5 to TRBJ2-1; perhaps TRBD2 as D (5 bases). The germline gives CDR1 MNHEY, CDR2 SVGAGI. V shed 3 bases and J shed 4 bases, with 16 bases lying between them. This CDR3 comprises 16 residues.

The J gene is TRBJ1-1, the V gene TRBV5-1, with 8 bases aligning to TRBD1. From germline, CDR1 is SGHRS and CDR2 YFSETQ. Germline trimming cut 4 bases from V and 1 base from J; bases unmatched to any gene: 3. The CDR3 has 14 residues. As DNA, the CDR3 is TGCGCCAGCAGCGGAGGGACAGGGAACACTGAAGCTTTCTTT. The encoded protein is CASSGGTGNTEAFF.

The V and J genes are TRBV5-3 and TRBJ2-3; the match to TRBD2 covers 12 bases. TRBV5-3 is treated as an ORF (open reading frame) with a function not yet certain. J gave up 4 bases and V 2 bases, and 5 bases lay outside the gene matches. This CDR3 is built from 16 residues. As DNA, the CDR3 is TGTGCCAGAAGCTTTACGACTAGCGGGGGATCAGATACGCAGTATTTT. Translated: CARSFTTSGGSDTQYF.

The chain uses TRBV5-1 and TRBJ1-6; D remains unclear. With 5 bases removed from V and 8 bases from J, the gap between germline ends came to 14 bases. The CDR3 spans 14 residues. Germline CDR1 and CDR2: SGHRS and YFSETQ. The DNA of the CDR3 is TGCGCCAGCAGAATCAGCATGGGAGATTCACCCCTCCACTTT. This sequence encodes CASRISMGDSPLHF.

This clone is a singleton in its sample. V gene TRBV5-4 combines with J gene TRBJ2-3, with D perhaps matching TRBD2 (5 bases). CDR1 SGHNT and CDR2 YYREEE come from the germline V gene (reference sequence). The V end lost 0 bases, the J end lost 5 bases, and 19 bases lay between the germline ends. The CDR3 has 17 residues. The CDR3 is CASSLAQRRVEQDTQYF. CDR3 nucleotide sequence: TGTGCCAGCAGCTTGGCTCAAAGGCGGGTTGAACAAGATACGCAGTATTTT.

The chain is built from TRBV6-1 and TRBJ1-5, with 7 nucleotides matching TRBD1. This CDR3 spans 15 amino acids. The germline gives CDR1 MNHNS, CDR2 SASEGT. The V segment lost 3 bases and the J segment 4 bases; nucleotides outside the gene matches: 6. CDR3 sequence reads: CASSERGRRNQPQHF. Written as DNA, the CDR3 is TGTGCCAGCAGTGAGAGGGGGCGCCGGAATCAGCCCCAGCATTTT.

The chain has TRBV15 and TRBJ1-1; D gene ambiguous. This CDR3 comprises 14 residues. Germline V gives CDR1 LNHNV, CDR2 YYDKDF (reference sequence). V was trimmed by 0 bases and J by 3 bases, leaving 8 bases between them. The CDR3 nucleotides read TGTGCCACCAGCAGAGATAGGAGGGACACTGAAGCTTTCTTT. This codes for CATSRDRRDTEAFF.

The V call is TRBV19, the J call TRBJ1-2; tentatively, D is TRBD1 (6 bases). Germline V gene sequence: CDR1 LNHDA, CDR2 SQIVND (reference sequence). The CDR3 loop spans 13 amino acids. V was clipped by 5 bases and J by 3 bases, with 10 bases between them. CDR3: CASSFSGDYGYTF. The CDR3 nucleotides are TGTGCCAGTAGTTTCTCAGGGGACTATGGCTACACCTTC.

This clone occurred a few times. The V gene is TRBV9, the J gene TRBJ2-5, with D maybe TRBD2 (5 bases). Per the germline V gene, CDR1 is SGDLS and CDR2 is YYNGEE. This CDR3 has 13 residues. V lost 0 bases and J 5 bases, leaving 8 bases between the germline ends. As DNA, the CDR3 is TGTGCCAGCAGCGTAGGCGGGTACGAGACCCAGTACTTC. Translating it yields CASSVGGYETQYF. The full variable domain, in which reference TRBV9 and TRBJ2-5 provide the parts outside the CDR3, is DSGVTQTPKHLITATGQRVTLRCSPRSGDLSVYWYQQSLDQGLQFLIQYYNGEERAKGNILERFSAQQFPDLHSELNLSSLELGDSALYFCASSVGGYETQYFGPGTRLLVL.

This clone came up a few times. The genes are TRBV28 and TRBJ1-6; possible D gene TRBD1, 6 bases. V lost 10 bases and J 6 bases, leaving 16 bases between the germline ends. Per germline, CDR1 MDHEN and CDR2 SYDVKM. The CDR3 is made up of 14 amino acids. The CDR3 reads CATQGGPSNSPLHF. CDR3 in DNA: TGTGCCACCCAAGGGGGACCCAGTAATTCACCCCTCCACTTT. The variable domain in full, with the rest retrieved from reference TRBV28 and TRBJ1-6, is DVKVTQSSRYLVKRTGEKVFLECVQDMDHENMFWYRQDPGLGLRLIYFSYDVKMKEKGDIPEGYSVSREKKERFSLILESASTNQTSMYLCATQGGPSNSPLHFGNGTRLTVT.

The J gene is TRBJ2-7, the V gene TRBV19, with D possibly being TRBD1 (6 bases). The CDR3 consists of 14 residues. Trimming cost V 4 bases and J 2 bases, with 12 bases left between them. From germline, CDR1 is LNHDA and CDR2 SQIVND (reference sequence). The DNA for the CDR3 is TGTGCCAGTAGTAAAACCGGGACAACCTACGAGCAGTACTTC. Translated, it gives CASSKTGTTYEQYF.